This TCR beta chain is drawn from a study of CD8+ T cells in alopecia areata. Study outcomes and limitations: The study found tofacitinib significantly decreased scalp clonality and expanded CD8+ clones among the top 100.

As regards this clone: What it recognizes is unknown.

V was clipped by 2 bases and J by 5 bases; unmatched bases: 7. Germline assignment: CDR1 MNHNY and CDR2 SVGAGI (reference sequence). The CDR3 spans 15 residues. The treatment denotes: oral pan-JAK inhibitor, 5-10 mg twice daily. Individuals with alopecia areata gave both lesional scalp punch biopsies and peripheral blood for collection. Extraction and reverse transcription of RNA yielded cDNA as the sequencing template. Data came from immunoSEQ multiplex PCR; TCRdb stores just in-frame clones and leaves some out. Here the sample spans 170,000 or so clones, about 60% being singletons. This rearrangement joins TRBV6-6 to TRBJ2-5; 8 bases are shared with TRBD1. The input for sequencing was CD8+ T cells sorted from blood, taken at week 24, from a patient treated with tofacitinib. The origin of this receptor is a human donor with alopecia areata. In nucleotides, the CDR3 is TGTGCCAGCAGTTACCCGACAGGGGAGAAGGAGACCCAGTACTTC. This encodes CASSYPTGEKETQYF.